This T cell receptor (beta chain) was sequenced in a study of cytomegalovirus exposure and HLA in healthy donors. The V gene's germline CDR1 is GTSNPN and CDR2 SVGIG (reference sequence). V dropped 4 bases and J dropped 1 base, with 10 bases sitting between them. The CDR3 totals 13 residues. This clone was detected only a few times. The method was immunoSEQ multiplex PCR; TCRdb's version includes in-frame clones alone and lacks a portion of them. The sample lists 180,000 or so clones; more than 75% were seen once. This sequence joins TRBV30 and TRBJ1-1; D perhaps matches TRBD1 (5 bases). This clonotype originated in a woman in her twenties or thirties in good health and CMV-seronegative. The sequenced sample was PBMCs. CDR3 sequence (DNA): TGTGCCTGGACCACTACAGGGAACACTGAAGCTTTCTTT. It specifies CAWTTTGNTEAFF.